This T cell receptor (beta chain) was obtained from a study of vaccination and CD4 T cells after COVID-19. Study-wide context: At a median roughly 70 days (range 14 to 241) after dose two, post-vaccine samples were obtained. Overlapping spike peptides of SARS-CoV-2, HCoV-NL63, HCoV-OC43 and HCoV-229E stimulated the cells.

Treatment here: roughly 11-day PBMC culture with coronavirus spike peptide pools or control peptides (ViraFEST assay). Following a culture period (approximately 11 days), negative selection was used to isolate CD4+ T cells. Cultured CD4+ T-cell DNA underwent Oncomine TCR Beta short-read sequencing. Using its own MiXCR run on the PCR reads, TCRdb lists one record per CDR3 protein. The table records 20,000 to 30,000 distinct CDR3 sequences, roughly 62% of them present only once. In the case of this clonotype: The antigen is not known.

Trimming removed 5 bases at V and 1 base at J, with 6 bases between. Per the germline V gene, CDR1 is KGHDR and CDR2 is SFDVKD. The CDR3 spans 13 residues. This specimen was CD4+ T cells from blood, cultured in vitro, taken after SARS-CoV-2 vaccination. This rearrangement joins TRBV24-1 to TRBJ2-3; D not resolved. This TCR was sampled from a human donor who received a COVID-19 vaccine. The CDR3 region is CATSGWGTDTQYF. DNA for the CDR3: TGTGCCACCAGTGGATGGGGCACAGATACGCAGTATTTT.